Below, one T cell receptor (beta chain) is given with its context. In the original analysis: Reference gene primer amplification in the assay estimated nucleated cell counts. Profiling relied on immunoSEQ multiplex PCR, and the TCRdb table lists in-frame clones only, not all of them. The V and J calls and clone size come from that table; D and trimming were worked out from the DNA. The sample carries 200,000 to 250,000 clones, roughly 82% recorded once. This specimen belongs to a study of blood T cell repertoires in COVID-19. V was trimmed by 8 bases and J by 1 base, leaving 11 bases between them. Germline assignment: CDR1 ENHRY and CDR2 SYGVKD. The CDR3 is 13 residues long.

Sequencing was carried out using peripheral blood. The rearrangement joins TRBV10-3 to TRBJ1-2; D call uncertain. This receptor was obtained from a woman aged 80 or over with active or convalescent COVID-19. The CDR3 nucleotides are TGTGCCATCTCGACTACTGATAACTATGGCTACACCTTC. This gives the protein CAISTTDNYGYTF.